The 19 T cell receptor beta chains in this list originate from one sample, sequenced in a study of metastatic and nonmetastatic thyroid tumors. None of the patients had undergone any treatment ahead of thyroid surgery. TCRdb re-called the PCR reads via MiXCR. The data hold about 9,100 clones, with roughly 21% observed a single time. Source material: adjacent normal tissue. The receptors stem from a female donor with papillary thyroid cancer or a benign thyroid nodule (not recorded which). Some clones in this sample may be carry-over from other donors' samples.

This clone was seen ten or more times. The rearrangement joins TRBV7-9 to TRBJ1-6; perhaps TRBD1 as D (6 bases). Germline values: CDR1 SEHNR, CDR2 FQNEAQ (reference sequence). The V end lost 3 bases, the J end lost 7 bases, and 13 bases lay between the germline ends. The CDR3 totals 15 residues. CDR3 sequence (DNA): TGTGCCAGCAGCTTGCGGGGGCTCGGCAATTCACCCCTCCACTTT. Its protein product is CASSLRGLGNSPLHF. Full variable domain (remainder filled in from reference TRBV7-9 and TRBJ1-6): DTGVSQNPRHKITKRGQNVTFRCDPISEHNRLYWYRQTLGQGPEFLTYFQNEAQLEKSRLLSDRFSAERPKGSFSTLEIQRTEQGDSAMYLCASSLRGLGNSPLHFGNGTRLTVT.

This rearrangement joins TRBV7-9 to TRBJ1-6; D is ambiguous. In germline, CDR1 is SEHNR, CDR2 FQNEAQ (reference sequence). Trimming took off 7 bases at V and 7 bases at J, with 8 bases between the two ends. The CDR3 length is 12 residues. Written as DNA, the CDR3 is TGTGCCAGCACCGGACCCAATTCACCCCTCCACTTT. Translation gives CASTGPNSPLHF. Drawing the rest from reference TRBV7-9 and TRBJ1-6, the complete variable domain is DTGVSQNPRHKITKRGQNVTFRCDPISEHNRLYWYRQTLGQGPEFLTYFQNEAQLEKSRLLSDRFSAERPKGSFSTLEIQRTEQGDSAMYLCASTGPNSPLHFGNGTRLTVT.

On this clone itself: Relative to the germline gene, one junction end is altered; a read error may explain this. This chain uses TRBV6-1 with TRBJ1-5; D is perhaps TRBD1 (6 bases). The CDR3 spans 16 residues. CDR1 MNHNS and CDR2 SASEGT come from the germline V gene. CDR3 loop: CASIPQGHYSNQPQHF. CDR3 in DNA: TGTGCAAGCATCCCCCAGGGACACTATAGCAATCAGCCCCAGCATTTT.

By share, this clone counts as large (0.1 to 1%). J is TRBJ2-7 and V is TRBV6-5, with D possibly being TRBD2 (6 bases). V gave up 2 bases and J gave up 4 bases, with 15 bases separating them. Germline CDR1 reads MNHEY; CDR2 reads SVGAGI. The CDR3 extends over 15 amino acids. CDR3 protein: CASSYRRGGLYEQYF. The CDR3 DNA follows: TGTGCCAGCAGTTACAGAAGGGGCGGACTATACGAGCAGTACTTC.

Ten or more counts support this clone. The chain has TRBV15 and TRBJ1-4; a weak D match, TRBD1 (5 bases). The CDR3 consists of 16 residues. V was pared by 4 bases and J by 0 bases, with 12 bases between. CDR1 is LNHNV and CDR2 is YYDKDF in the germline V gene (reference sequence). The CDR3 DNA is TGTGCCACCAGCATAGGGACTTTAACAACTAATGAAAAACTGTTTTTT. This encodes CATSIGTLTTNEKLFF. The full variable domain, completed using reference TRBV15 and TRBJ1-4, is DAMVIQNPRYQVTQFGKPVTLSCSQTLNHNVMYWYQQKSSQAPKLLFHYYDKDFNNEADTPDNFQSRRPNTSFCFLDIRSPGLGDTAMYLCATSIGTLTTNEKLFFGSGTQLSVL.

This clone was detected ten times or more. The J gene is TRBJ2-2, the V gene TRBV7-2; D remains ambiguous. Germline loops: CDR1 SGHTA, CDR2 FQGNSA. The V end lost 1 base, the J end lost 2 bases, and 2 bases lay between the germline ends. The CDR3 covers 13 residues. CDR3 nucleotide sequence: TGTGCCAGCAGCTTAGACAACACCGGGGAGCTGTTTTTT. Translating gives CASSLDNTGELFF.

The J gene is TRBJ2-7, the V gene TRBV9, with 9 nucleotides matching TRBD1. The V gene's germline CDR1 is SGDLS and CDR2 YYNGEE. This CDR3 spans 15 amino acids. The V gene end was trimmed by 5 bases and the J gene end by 3 bases; junction bases not matched to a gene: 9. The CDR3: CASSRTGTGIYEQYF. The CDR3 bases are TGTGCCAGCAGTCGTACCGGGACAGGGATCTACGAGCAGTACTTC.

This clone has at least ten counts. The chain links TRBV28 to TRBJ1-5; no definite D call. This CDR3 region has 16 residues. Germline CDR1 and CDR2: MDHEN and SYDVKM. Trimming cost V 4 bases and J 0 bases, with 13 bases left between them. Here the CDR3 reads CASSWWGTHSNQPQHF. DNA of the CDR3: TGTGCCAGCAGTTGGTGGGGAACACATAGCAATCAGCCCCAGCATTTT.

This clone occurred many times. The chain has TRBV5-1 and TRBJ2-7; possibly TRBD2 for D (5 bases). Germline CDR1 is SGHRS and CDR2 is YFSETQ. The CDR3 has 14 residues. Trimming took 4 bases from V and 0 from J, leaving 11 bases between them. The DNA for the CDR3 is TGCGCCAGCAGCCCAGGACTCTACTCCTACGAGCAGTACTTC. Encoded protein: CASSPGLYSYEQYF.

The chain carries TRBV11-2 and TRBJ2-1; 15 nucleotides line up with TRBD2. From germline, CDR1 is SGHAT and CDR2 FQNNGV. Trimming at V came to 4 bases and at J to 7 bases, leaving 2 bases not matched to a gene. The CDR3 sequence is 15 residues long. The CDR3 DNA is TGTGCCAGCAGCTCGGGACTAGCGGGAGGTAATGAGCAGTTCTTC. The encoded protein is CASSSGLAGGNEQFF.

This clone was picked up a small number of times. This chain connects TRBV6-2 or TRBV6-3 to TRBJ1-1, with D hard to call. Germline lookup yields CDR1 MNHEY and CDR2 SVGEGT. The ends were cut back, 6 bases at V and 4 bases at J, with 9 bases in the middle. The CDR3 is 12 amino acids. The CDR3 protein is CASRGRGTEAFF. The CDR3 DNA reads TGTGCCAGCAGAGGCCGGGGCACTGAAGCTTTCTTT.

By sample share, this clone is medium-sized. This chain links TRBV6-1 with TRBJ1-1; D gene ambiguous. Germline assignment: CDR1 MNHNS and CDR2 SASEGT. V lost 8 bases, J lost 0 bases, and 7 bases lay in between. This CDR3 comprises 12 residues. As DNA, the CDR3 is TGTGCCAGCGGAGAGATGAACACTGAAGCTTTCTTT. It yields the protein CASGEMNTEAFF.

This clone is judged medium-sized. Other DNA sequences from this sample encode an identical CDR3 as well. CDR3 sequence: CASVWGRGSNQPQHF. In DNA form, the CDR3 reads TGTGCCAGTGTGTGGGGGCGCGGGAGCAATCAGCCCCAGCATTTT. This sequence joins TRBV6-1 and TRBJ1-5; TRBD1 might be the D (6 bases). This CDR3 comprises 15 residues. Germline lookup yields CDR1 MNHNS and CDR2 SASEGT. Trimming shortened V by 9 bases and J by 1 base, and 16 bases separated the two germline ends.

This clone was counted only a few times. This same CDR3 is encoded by further DNA sequences in the sample. CDR3 coding DNA: TGTGCCAGCAGTGTTCAGGGTGCAGTGTACAATGAGCAGTTCTTC. It specifies CASSVQGAVYNEQFF. The chain links TRBV2 to TRBJ2-1, with D possibly matching TRBD1 (5 bases). This CDR3 contains 15 residues. Trimming removed 4 bases from V and 4 bases from J, with 14 bases in between. Germline assignment: CDR1 SNHLY and CDR2 FYNNEI.

A word on this clone: An end of the junction does not agree with germline; a read error may underlie this. The chain combines TRBV7-8 with TRBJ1-2, with D unresolved. Germline CDR1 is SGHVS and CDR2 is FQNEAQ. This CDR3 has 12 residues. CDR3: CAGSPRRYCYTF. The CDR3 DNA sequence: TGTGCCGGCAGCCCTAGGAGGTATTGCTACACCTTC.

The sample holds many counts of this clone. The genes are TRBV5-1 and TRBJ2-3; no firm D call. The V gene's germline CDR1 is SGHRS and CDR2 YFSETQ. The CDR3 consists of 15 residues. Trimming shortened V by 4 bases and J by 1 base, and 13 bases separated the two germline ends. CDR3 bases: TGCGCCAGCAGCGTCGGCCACGGTGGCACAGATACGCAGTATTTT. Its protein is CASSVGHGGTDTQYF.

In its sample, this clone ranks as medium-sized. This sequence joins TRBV6-6 and TRBJ2-7; 7 bases agree with TRBD2. CDR1 and CDR2 (germline): MNHNY, SVGAGI (reference sequence). V dropped 2 bases and J dropped 2; count of bases not matched to a gene: 0. CDR3 length: 13 residues. The CDR3 region is CASSYRGAYEQYF. CDR3 DNA sequence: TGTGCCAGCAGTTACCGGGGGGCCTACGAGCAGTACTTC.

As for this clone: One end of the junction fails to match germline, which may point to a read error. The chain combines TRBV13 with TRBJ1-2; D gene ambiguous. This CDR3 has 15 residues. The germline gives CDR1 PRHDT, CDR2 FYEKMQ (reference sequence). The CDR3 region is CASSPPPAQSYGYSF. CDR3 coding DNA: TGTGCCAGCAGCCCCCCCCCCGCGCAGAGCTATGGCTACTCCTTC.

This clone was observed at least ten times. This chain links TRBV24-1 with TRBJ2-1, with 11 nucleotides matching TRBD1. The CDR3 is 17 amino acids. Germline loops: CDR1 KGHDR, CDR2 SFDVKD. V was clipped by 3 bases and J by 0 bases; unmatched bases: 3. The CDR3 DNA reads TGTGCCACCAGTGATGGGGACAGGGGGGCCTCCTACAATGAGCAGTTCTTC. Its translation: CATSDGDRGASYNEQFF.